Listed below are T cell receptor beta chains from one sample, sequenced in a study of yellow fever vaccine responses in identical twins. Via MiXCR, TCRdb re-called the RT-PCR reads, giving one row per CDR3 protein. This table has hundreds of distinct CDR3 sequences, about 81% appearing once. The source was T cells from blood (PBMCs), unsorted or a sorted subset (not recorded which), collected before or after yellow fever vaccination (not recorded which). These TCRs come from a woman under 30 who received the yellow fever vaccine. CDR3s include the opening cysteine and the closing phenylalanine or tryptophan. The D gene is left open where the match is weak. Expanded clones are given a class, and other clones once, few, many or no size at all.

CASSPPNRVGETQYF TGTGCCAGCAGTCCGCCTAACAGGGTAGGGGAGACCCAGTACTTC TRBJ2-5 TRBV11-2 NA NA
CASSKDGRLNGYTF TGTGCCAGCAGCAAAGATGGCCGGCTAAATGGCTACACCTTC TRBJ1-2 TRBV21-1 NA once
CSASDVEQFF TGCAGTGCTAGTGATGTTGAGCAGTTCTTC TRBJ2-1 TRBV20-1 NA NA
CASSLAGNQETQYF TGCGCCAGCAGCTTGGCAGGGAACCAAGAGACCCAGTACTTC TRBJ2-5 TRBV5-1 NA NA
CASSLRDRSVGDTQYF TGTGCCAGCAGTCTCCGGGACAGGTCGGTCGGAGATACGCAGTATTTT TRBJ2-3 TRBV12-3/TRBV12-4 TRBD1 NA
CASSLGGVADTQYF TGTGCCAGCAGCTTGGGCGGGGTCGCAGATACGCAGTATTTT TRBJ2-3 TRBV11-1 NA once
CASSEDQRALNTGELFF TGTGCCAGCAGTGAAGATCAGCGAGCGCTGAACACCGGGGAGCTGTTTTTT TRBJ2-2 TRBV2 NA NA
CASSPYRREWSYNEQFF TGTGCCAGCAGCCCCTACCGACGGGAGTGGTCCTACAATGAGCAGTTCTTC TRBJ2-1 TRBV11-3 NA NA
CASSYPDRGGYGYTF TGTGCCAGCAGTTACCCGGACAGGGGAGGGTATGGCTACACCTTC TRBJ1-2 TRBV6-5 TRBD1 few
CATKDRGQANYGYTF TGTGCCACCAAAGACAGGGGGCAGGCTAACTATGGCTACACCTTC TRBJ1-2 TRBV24-1 TRBD1 once
CATSRATGNYGYTF TGTGCCACCAGCAGAGCCACAGGGAACTATGGCTACACCTTC TRBJ1-2 TRBV15 NA few